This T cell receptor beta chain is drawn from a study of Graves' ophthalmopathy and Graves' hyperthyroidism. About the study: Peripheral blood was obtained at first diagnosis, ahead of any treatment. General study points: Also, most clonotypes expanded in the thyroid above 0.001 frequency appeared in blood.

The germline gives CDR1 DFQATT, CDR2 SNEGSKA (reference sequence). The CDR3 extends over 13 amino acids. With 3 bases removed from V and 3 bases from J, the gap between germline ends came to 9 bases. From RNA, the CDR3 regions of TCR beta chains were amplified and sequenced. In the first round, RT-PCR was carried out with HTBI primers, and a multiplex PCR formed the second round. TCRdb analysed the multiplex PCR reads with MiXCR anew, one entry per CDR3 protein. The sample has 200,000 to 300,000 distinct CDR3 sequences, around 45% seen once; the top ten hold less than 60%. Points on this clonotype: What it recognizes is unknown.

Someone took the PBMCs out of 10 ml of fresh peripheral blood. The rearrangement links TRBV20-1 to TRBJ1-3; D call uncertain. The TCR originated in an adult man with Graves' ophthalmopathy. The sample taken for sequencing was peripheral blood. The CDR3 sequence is CSASDGFGNTIYF. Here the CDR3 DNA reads TGCAGTGCTAGTGATGGGTTTGGAAACACCATATATTTT.